This T cell receptor (beta chain) came from a study of somatic mutations in cytotoxic T cells in rheumatoid arthritis. Study-wide findings and caveats: Measured CD8+ T-cell clonality, a value compared between rheumatoid arthritis patients and age-matched healthy controls, did not differ significantly.

Note on this clone: The antigen is undetermined.

As originally analysed: Patient CD8+ clones exceeding 1% seldom corresponded to published virus-specific TCRB sequences. The repertoire was sequenced with immunoSEQ multiplex PCR; TCRdb's copy has only in-frame clones and lacks some. That table furnishes V, J and clone size, whereas the DNA furnished D and trimming. The sample includes roughly 14,000 clones, about 93% of them seen just once. The CDR3 is 14 amino acids. Looked up from germline, CDR1 is MNHNY and CDR2 is SVGAGI (reference sequence). The V gene end was trimmed by 5 bases and the J gene end by 3 bases; junction bases not matched to a gene: 6. Both CD4+ and CD8+ cells were separated through positive magnetic bead selection, and their purity was verified using flow cytometry.

The genes are TRBV6-6 and TRBJ1-2; 7 bases agree with TRBD1. Sequenced input: CD4+ T cells sorted from blood. This clonotype originated in a man between 70 and 80 years old with rheumatoid arthritis. CDR3 DNA sequence: TGTGCCAGCAGTGGACAGGCCGGGGACTATGGCTACACCTTC. It codes for CASSGQAGDYGYTF.